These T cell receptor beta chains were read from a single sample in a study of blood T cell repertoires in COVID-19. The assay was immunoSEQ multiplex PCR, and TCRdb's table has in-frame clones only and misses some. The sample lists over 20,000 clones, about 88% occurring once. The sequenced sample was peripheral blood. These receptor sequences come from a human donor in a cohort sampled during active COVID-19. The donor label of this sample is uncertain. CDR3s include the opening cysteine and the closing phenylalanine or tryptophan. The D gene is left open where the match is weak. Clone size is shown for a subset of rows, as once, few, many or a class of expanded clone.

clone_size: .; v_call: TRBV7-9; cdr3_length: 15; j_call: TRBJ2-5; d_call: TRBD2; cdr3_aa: CASSLSLAVQETQYF; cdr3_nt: TGTGCCAGCAGCTTATCGCTAGCGGTCCAAGAGACCCAGTACTTC
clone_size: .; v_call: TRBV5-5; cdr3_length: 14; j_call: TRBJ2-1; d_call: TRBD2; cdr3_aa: CASRELAGVEEQFF; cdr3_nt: TGTGCCAGCAGGGAACTAGCGGGAGTTGAGGAGCAGTTCTTC
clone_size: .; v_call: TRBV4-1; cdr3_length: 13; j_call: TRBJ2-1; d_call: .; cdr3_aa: CASSQNFNAKQFF; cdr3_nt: TGCGCCAGCAGCCAGAACTTCAACGCGAAGCAGTTCTTC
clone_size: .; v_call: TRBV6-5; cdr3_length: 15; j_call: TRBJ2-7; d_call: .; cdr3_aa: CASRAWTGSSYEQYF; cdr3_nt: TGTGCCAGCCGAGCTTGGACGGGAAGCTCCTACGAGCAGTACTTC
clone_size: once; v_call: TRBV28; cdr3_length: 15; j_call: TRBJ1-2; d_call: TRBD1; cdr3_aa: CASSFPGTGFYGYTF; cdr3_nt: TGTGCCAGCAGTTTTCCCGGGACAGGGTTCTATGGCTACACCTTC
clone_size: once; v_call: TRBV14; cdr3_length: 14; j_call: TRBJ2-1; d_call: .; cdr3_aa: CARRRDKSYNEQFF; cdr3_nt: TGTGCCAGACGCCGGGACAAATCCTACAATGAGCAGTTCTTC
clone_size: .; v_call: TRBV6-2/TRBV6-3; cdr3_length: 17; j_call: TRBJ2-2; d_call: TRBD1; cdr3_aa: CASSYFGTVGYTGELFF; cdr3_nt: TGTGCCAGCAGTTACTTCGGGACAGTCGGATACACCGGGGAGCTGTTTTTT
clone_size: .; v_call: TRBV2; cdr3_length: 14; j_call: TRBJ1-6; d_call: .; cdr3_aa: CASTPEGQLSPLHF; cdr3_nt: TGTGCCAGCACCCCAGAGGGACAACTGTCCCCCCTCCACTTT
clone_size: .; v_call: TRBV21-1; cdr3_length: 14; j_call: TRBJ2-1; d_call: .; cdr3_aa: CASSKETSFLEQFF; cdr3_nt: TGTGCCAGCAGCAAAGAGACTAGTTTTCTTGAGCAGTTCTTC
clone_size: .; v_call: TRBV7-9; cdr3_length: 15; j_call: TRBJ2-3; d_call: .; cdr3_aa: CASSPKRRVADTQYF; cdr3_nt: TGTGCCAGCAGCCCCAAGAGGAGGGTAGCAGATACGCAGTATTTT
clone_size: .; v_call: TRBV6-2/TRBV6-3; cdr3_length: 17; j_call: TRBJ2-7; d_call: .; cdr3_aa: CASSPAPSWDNSYEQYF; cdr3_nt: TGTGCCAGCAGTCCCGCTCCTTCGTGGGACAACTCCTACGAGCAGTACTTC
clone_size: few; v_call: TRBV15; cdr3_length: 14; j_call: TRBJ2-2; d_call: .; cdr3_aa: CATSRGGSGGELFF; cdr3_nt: TGTGCCACCAGCAGAGGAGGTTCTGGCGGGGAGCTGTTTTTT
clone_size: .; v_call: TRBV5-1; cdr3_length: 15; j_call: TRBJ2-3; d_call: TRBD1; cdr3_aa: CASSTRGLIGDTQYF; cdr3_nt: TGCGCCAGCAGTACCAGGGGGCTAATCGGGGATACGCAGTATTTT
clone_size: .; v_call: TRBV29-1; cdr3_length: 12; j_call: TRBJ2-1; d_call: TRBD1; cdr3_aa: CSVDRAGNEQFF; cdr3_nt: TGCAGCGTCGACAGGGCAGGCAATGAGCAGTTCTTC
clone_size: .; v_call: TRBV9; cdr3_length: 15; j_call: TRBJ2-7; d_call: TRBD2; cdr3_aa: CASSPSSGTSYEQYF; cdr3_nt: TGTGCCAGCAGCCCGTCTAGCGGGACCTCCTACGAGCAGTACTTC
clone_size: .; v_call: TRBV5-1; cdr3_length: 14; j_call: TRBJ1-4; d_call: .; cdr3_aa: CASSQNQLREKLFF; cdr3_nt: TGCGCCAGCAGCCAGAATCAGTTGCGGGAAAAACTGTTTTTT
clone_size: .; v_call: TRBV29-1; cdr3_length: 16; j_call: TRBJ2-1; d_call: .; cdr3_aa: CSVGGGSGRSYNEQFF; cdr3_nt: TGCAGCGTAGGGGGTGGGTCGGGGCGATCCTACAATGAGCAGTTCTTC
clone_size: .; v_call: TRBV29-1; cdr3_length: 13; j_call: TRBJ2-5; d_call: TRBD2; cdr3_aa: CSVDAGGVETQYF; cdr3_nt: TGCAGCGTTGATGCGGGAGGGGTAGAGACCCAGTACTTC
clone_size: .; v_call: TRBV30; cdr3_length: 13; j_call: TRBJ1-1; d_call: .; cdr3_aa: CAWSEVGVTEAFF; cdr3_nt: TGTGCCTGGAGTGAAGTAGGGGTTACTGAAGCTTTCTTT
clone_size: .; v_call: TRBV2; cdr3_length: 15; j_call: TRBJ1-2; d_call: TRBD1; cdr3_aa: CASREGQGENYGYTF; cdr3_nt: TGTGCCAGCAGGGAGGGACAGGGAGAGAACTATGGCTACACCTTC
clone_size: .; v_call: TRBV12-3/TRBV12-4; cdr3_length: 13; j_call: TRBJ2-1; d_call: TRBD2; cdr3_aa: CASSLRGDHEQFF; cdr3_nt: TGTGCCAGCAGCCTCCGGGGGGACCATGAGCAGTTCTTC
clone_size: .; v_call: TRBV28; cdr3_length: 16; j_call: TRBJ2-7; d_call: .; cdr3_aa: CASSPSPRESSYEQYF; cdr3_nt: TGTGCCAGCAGTCCCAGCCCCAGGGAAAGCTCCTACGAGCAGTACTTC